Below are 11 T cell receptor beta chains sequenced from a single sample in a study of patients and donors after allogeneic stem cell transplantation. MiXCR was run by TCRdb on the RT-PCR reads, yielding one entry per CDR3 protein. The sample records roughly 960,000 distinct CDR3 sequences, more than 15% being singletons. Material: blood, either unsorted or a sorted T cell fraction (not recorded which). The receptors were gathered from a human donor who was either an allogeneic HSCT recipient or a stem cell or donor lymphocyte infusion donor (not recorded which). It is not recorded whose cells these are; they may come from a transplant donor.

V usage is TRBV5-1 and J usage is TRBJ1-5; D is perhaps TRBD1 (5 bases). The V gene's germline CDR1 is SGHRS and CDR2 YFSETQ. V lost 4 bases and J 0 bases, leaving 11 bases between the germline ends. The CDR3 totals 15 residues. CDR3 sequence reads: CASSPGLHSNQPQHF. DNA for the CDR3: TGCGCCAGCAGCCCGGGACTCCATAGCAATCAGCCCCAGCATTTT. The complete variable domain, with remaining parts taken from reference TRBV5-1 and TRBJ1-5, reads KAGVTQTPRYLIKTRGQQVTLSCSPISGHRSVSWYQQTPGQGLQFLFEYFSETQRNKGNFPGRFSGRQFSNSRSEMNVSTLELGDSALYLCASSPGLHSNQPQHFGDGTRLSIL.

The chain links TRBV29-1 to TRBJ1-1; perhaps TRBD1 as D (5 bases). Germline V gene sequence: CDR1 SQVTM, CDR2 ANQGSEA. The CDR3 loop spans 15 amino acids. V was pared by 3 bases and J by 5 bases, with 19 bases between. The CDR3 loop reads CSVDPGDDRWTEAFF. CDR3 in DNA: TGCAGCGTTGATCCCGGAGACGACAGATGGACTGAAGCTTTCTTT.

Remarks on this clonotype: One base away lies a much larger clone, so this may be a sequencing read error. J is TRBJ2-7 and V is TRBV10-3; 9 bases are shared with TRBD1. The CDR3 contains 14 residues. J gave up 1 base and V 5 bases, and 3 bases lay outside the gene matches. Germline lookup yields CDR1 ENHRY and CDR2 SYGVKD. The CDR3 nucleotides are TGTGCCATCAGTCCCGGGACAGGGTCCTACGAGCAGTACTTC. It yields the protein CAISPGTGSYEQYF.

V usage is TRBV20-1 and J usage is TRBJ2-3, with D possibly TRBD2 on 6 matching bases. The CDR3 covers 15 residues. Germline assignment: CDR1 DFQATT and CDR2 SNEGSKA (reference sequence). The V gene lost 1 base and the J gene lost 0 bases, with 11 bases spanning the gap. The DNA of the CDR3 is TGCAGTGCTAGAGGGAGGGGATCTAGCACAGATACGCAGTATTTT. The encoded protein is CSARGRGSSTDTQYF.

This clonotype was seen repeatedly, ten times or more. The chain carries TRBV20-1 and TRBJ1-5; D ambiguous. The germline V gene encodes CDR1 DFQATT and CDR2 SNEGSKA (reference sequence). The CDR3 is made up of 12 amino acids. V was shortened by 4 bases and J by 4 bases, with 8 bases between the two germline ends. CDR3: CSAIMGNQPQHF. CDR3 sequence (DNA): TGCAGTGCTATCATGGGAAATCAGCCCCAGCATTTT.

This clonotype was counted between two and nine times. V is TRBV18 and J is TRBJ1-4, with D maybe TRBD1 (5 bases). The V and J ends lost 6 bases and 0 bases respectively, with 17 bases between them. CDR3 length: 17 amino acids. Germline V gives CDR1 KGHSH, CDR2 LQKENI. The CDR3 bases are TGTGCCAGCTCGCGACAGTCCGGGGAAGCAACTAATGAAAAACTGTTTTTT. It encodes CASSRQSGEATNEKLFF.

The chain recombines TRBV7-8 with TRBJ1-1, with D unclear. The V gene lost 3 bases and the J gene lost 3 bases, with 11 bases spanning the gap. Per germline, CDR1 SGHVS and CDR2 FQNEAQ. This CDR3 is 14 amino acids long. CDR3 nucleotide sequence: TGTGCCAGCAGCTTTCGGGAGACGGACACTGAAGCTTTCTTT. Amino acid sequence: CASSFRETDTEAFF. The entire variable domain, with the rest obtained from reference TRBV7-8 and TRBJ1-1, is as follows: GAGVSQSPRYKVAKRGQDVALRCDPISGHVSLFWYQQALGQGPEFLTYFQNEAQLDKSGLPSDRFFAERPEGSVSTLKIQRTQQEDSAVYLCASSFRETDTEAFFGQGTRLTVV.

This chain links TRBV7-9 with TRBJ1-4, with D unclear. This CDR3 is built from 14 residues. Germline V gives CDR1 SEHNR, CDR2 FQNEAQ (reference sequence). Trimming left V 5 bases short and J 2 bases short, with 9 bases between. CDR3: CASSPSRTNEKLFF. In DNA form, the CDR3 reads TGTGCCAGCAGCCCCAGTAGGACTAATGAAAAACTGTTTTTT.

A few counts support this clonotype. This sequence joins TRBV12-3 or TRBV12-4 and TRBJ2-1; D ambiguous. The CDR3 is made up of 11 amino acids. V was cut by 6 bases and J by 9 bases, with 9 bases left in between. CDR3 DNA: TGTGCCAGCAGCTCCGTATCTGAGCAGTTCTTC. This codes for CASSSVSEQFF.

The chain carries TRBV7-9 and TRBJ1-1; perhaps TRBD1 as D (5 bases). Between the trimmed V and J ends, which lost 1 base and 5 bases, there was a span of 14 bases. The germline V gene encodes CDR1 SEHNR and CDR2 FQNEAQ (reference sequence). This CDR3 has 15 amino acids. For the CDR3, the DNA is TGTGCCAGCAGCTTAGACTTTCAGGGTCGGACTGAAGCTTTCTTT. Its translation: CASSLDFQGRTEAFF.

The V call is TRBV20-1, the J call TRBJ1-2; TRBD1 aligns across 8 bases. With 3 bases clipped from V and 3 bases from J, the junction kept 6 bases outside the gene matches. The CDR3 totals 14 residues. Germline loops: CDR1 DFQATT, CDR2 SNEGSKA (reference sequence). The CDR3 spells CSASRQGADYGYTF. The CDR3 DNA reads as TGCAGTGCTAGTCGTCAGGGGGCGGACTATGGCTACACCTTC.